These 32 T cell receptor beta chains share one sample of origin, sequenced in a study of molecular identifiers for immune sequencing clone quantification. Each CDR3 protein gets one entry after TCRdb re-called the PCR reads with MiXCR. This sample yields hundreds of thousands of distinct CDR3 sequences, of which about a fifth are seen a single time; over 0.7% belongs to the top ten. Sequencing was done on a sample of naive CD8+ T cells from blood, with Jurkat cell RNA spiked in. Subset described: FACS-sorted CD8+CD4-CCR7+CD45RA+ naive T cells. Every receptor here comes from a human donor in good health. Some libraries in this study had Jurkat cell RNA spiked in.

With regard to this clonotype: A much larger clone is a single base away; this may be a read error. This chain connects TRBV19 to TRBJ2-7, with D perhaps TRBD2 (6 bases). Looked up from germline, CDR1 is LNHDA and CDR2 is SQIVND (reference sequence). The CDR3 is made up of 12 amino acids. The CDR3 coding sequence is TGTGCCAGTAGTGGGGCCCGCGGGGAGCTGTACTTC. This encodes CASSGARGELYF.

This clonotype has ten or more counts. The chain couples TRBV29-1 to TRBJ2-2; no firm D call. The CDR3 is 13 residues long. The germline gives CDR1 SQVTM, CDR2 ANQGSEA. V was shortened by 5 bases and J by 2 bases, with 9 bases between the two germline ends. This chain's CDR3 is CSVTAENTGELFF. The DNA for the CDR3 is TGCAGCGTTACCGCCGAAAACACCGGGGAGCTGTTTTTT.

This clonotype has a count of ten or more. V and J are TRBV9 and TRBJ2-2; 11 bases fit TRBD1. Germline CDR1 is SGDLS and CDR2 is YYNGEE. The V and J ends lost 1 base and 5 bases, in that order; junction bases with no gene match: 10. This CDR3 comprises 18 residues. The CDR3 nucleotides read TGTGCCAGCAGCGTACCGGGAGCAGGGACAGGGGGGACCGGGGAGCTGTTTTTT. Its translation: CASSVPGAGTGGTGELFF.

The rearrangement joins TRBV12-3 or TRBV12-4 to TRBJ1-5; possible D gene TRBD1, 5 bases. The CDR3 has 13 amino acids. The V and J ends lost 7 bases and 6 bases respectively, with 13 bases between them. The CDR3 is CASTETGAQPQHF. DNA for the CDR3: TGTGCCAGCACTGAGACTGGGGCTCAGCCCCAGCATTTT.

Note on this clonotype: The junction and the germline gene differ at one end; a read error may be behind it. This chain joins TRBV30 and TRBJ2-6; tentatively, D is TRBD1 (5 bases). The CDR3 contains 19 residues. Germline-derived CDR1 and CDR2 are GTSNPN and SVGIG (reference sequence). The DNA of the CDR3 is TGTGCGCAACTCGCCGTCGTCAGCACAGTACTCTCTGGGGCCAACGTCCCGACTTTC. This encodes CAQLAVVSTVLSGANVPTF.

The gene calls are TRBV7-6 and TRBJ1-4; D is ambiguous. CDR3 length equals 14 residues. Germline loops: CDR1 SGHVS, CDR2 FNYEAQ. The CDR3 region is CEPSHRRLNEKLFF. In DNA, the CDR3 is TGTGAACCCTCCCACCGCAGACTTAATGAAAAACTGTTTTTT.

This sequence joins TRBV4-3 and TRBJ1-5, with D maybe TRBD1 (5 bases). Germline V gives CDR1 LGHNA, CDR2 YSLEER. Trimming removed 4 bases from V and 4 bases from J, with 17 bases in between. The CDR3 extends over 16 amino acids. Here the CDR3 reads CASSPGLGRTNQPQHF. The DNA for the CDR3 is TGCGCCAGCAGCCCAGGTCTGGGGCGTACTAATCAGCCCCAGCATTTT.

As for this clonotype: One base away lies a much larger clone, so this may be a sequencing read error. DNA for the CDR3: TGTGTCAGCAGCTTAAGTGGGGGGCGTTCAGATGAGCAGTTCTTC. Translating it yields CVSSLSGGRSDEQFF. V and J are TRBV7-9 and TRBJ2-1; D is perhaps TRBD1 or TRBD2 (6 bases each). The length of the CDR3 is 15 residues. Looked up from germline, CDR1 is SEHNR and CDR2 is FQNEAQ (reference sequence).

This clonotype came up many times. This chain connects TRBV30 to TRBJ2-1; TRBD2 agrees at 10 bases. Germline-derived CDR1 and CDR2 are GTSNPN and SVGIG (reference sequence). This CDR3 has 14 amino acids. V gave up 4 bases and J gave up 5 bases; unmatched junction bases: 5. As DNA, the CDR3 is TGTGCCTGGACCCCGGGACTAGCGAACAATGAGCAGTTCTTC. This sequence encodes CAWTPGLANNEQFF.

This clonotype occurred many times. The chain couples TRBV12-3 or TRBV12-4 to TRBJ2-7; the D gene is possibly TRBD1 (6 bases). This CDR3 spans 13 amino acids. V lost 4 bases and J 7 bases, leaving 14 bases between the germline ends. CDR3 amino acids: CASSSSGDLEQYF. The CDR3 nucleotides are TGTGCCAGCAGTTCGTCAGGGGATTTGGAGCAGTACTTC.

To note about this clonotype: A much more abundant neighbour one base away suggests this may be a read error. The gene calls are TRBV11-2 and TRBJ2-1, with a possible D match to TRBD2 (6 bases). Germline lookup yields CDR1 SGHAT and CDR2 FQNNGV. With 10 bases removed from V and 2 bases from J, the gap between germline ends came to 15 bases. The CDR3 consists of 14 residues. The DNA for the CDR3 is TGTGCCACGGGGGACGGTAGCCCCTACAATGAGCAGTTCTTC. Translated: CATGDGSPYNEQFF.

This clonotype was seen many times. This sequence joins TRBV29-1 and TRBJ2-2; either TRBD1 or TRBD2 may fit D (5 bases each). CDR1 and CDR2 from the germline V gene are SQVTM and ANQGSEA. The length of the CDR3 is 12 residues. The V end was cut by 6 bases, the J end by 5 bases, with 10 bases between. The CDR3 protein is CSVGWGTGELFF. The CDR3 DNA follows: TGCAGCGTGGGGTGGGGGACCGGGGAGCTGTTTTTT.

This clonotype showed up many times. V and J are TRBV7-2 and TRBJ1-1, with D tentatively TRBD1 (6 bases). Germline CDR1 reads SGHTA; CDR2 reads FQGNSA. Trimming stripped 7 bases from V and 0 bases from J, with 15 bases between. The length of the CDR3 is 15 residues. The CDR3 bases are TGTGCCAGCAATGGGGGGGCGCGGGTGAACACTGAAGCTTTCTTT. Translation: CASNGGARVNTEAFF. The full variable domain, rest sourced from reference TRBV7-2 and TRBJ1-1, is GAGVSQSPSNKVTEKGKDVELRCDPISGHTALYWYRQSLGQGLEFLIYFQGNSAPDKSGLPSDRFSAERTGGSVSTLTIQRTQQEDSAVYLCASNGGARVNTEAFFGQGTRLTVV.

This clonotype was seen only a few times. The chain joins TRBV20-1 to TRBJ2-7; D tentatively fits TRBD1 or TRBD2 (5 bases each). The CDR3 runs 16 residues. CDR1 is DFQATT and CDR2 is SNEGSKA in the germline V gene (reference sequence). Trimming removed 3 bases at V and 5 bases at J, with 23 bases between. The CDR3 loop is CSARDIGVGKGDEQYF. The CDR3 DNA follows: TGCAGTGCTAGGGACATCGGGGTCGGGAAAGGGGACGAGCAGTACTTC.

This clonotype was counted many times. This rearrangement joins TRBV7-6 to TRBJ1-1; no clear D. V lost 3 bases to trimming and J lost 6 bases, with 14 bases between them. Germline CDR1 reads SGHVS; CDR2 reads FNYEAQ. CDR3 size: 14 residues. As DNA, the CDR3 is TGTGCCAGCAGCTTGTCAAGTGGGGATTCTGAAGCTTTCTTT. Its protein product is CASSLSSGDSEAFF.

This clonotype has ten or more counts. The rearrangement joins TRBV19 to TRBJ2-7; 15 bases fit TRBD2. V was clipped by 5 bases and J by 5 bases; unmatched bases: 4. Germline CDR1 LNHDA, CDR2 SQIVND (reference sequence). This CDR3 spans 15 amino acids. The CDR3 region is CASSPGLAGGDEQYF. For the CDR3, the DNA is TGTGCCAGTAGTCCCGGACTAGCGGGAGGGGACGAGCAGTACTTC.

The chain joins TRBV7-9 to TRBJ2-3; weak D call: TRBD1 (6 bases). V lost 9 bases to trimming and J lost 5 bases, with 24 bases between them. This CDR3 has 16 amino acids. Per germline, CDR1 SEHNR and CDR2 FQNEAQ (reference sequence). Here the CDR3 reads CASSPRSGHHRDTQYF. In DNA, the CDR3 is TGTGCCAGTAGCCCACGCTCGGGACACCACAGAGATACGCAGTATTTT.

As for this clonotype: A read error may explain this, as a much larger clone is one base away. The chain links TRBV28 to TRBJ2-3; no clear D gene. The CDR3 totals 12 residues. In germline, CDR1 is MDHEN, CDR2 SYDVKM. Written as DNA, the CDR3 is TGTACCAGCAGTTTATACGGCGATACGCAGTATTTT. Protein sequence: CTSSLYGDTQYF.

This clonotype was counted ten times or more. The V gene is TRBV7-2, the J gene TRBJ2-7, with 8 positions matching TRBD1. The V gene's germline CDR1 is SGHTA and CDR2 FQGNSA. V was pared by 0 bases and J by 3 bases, with 4 bases of the junction left unmatched. This CDR3 contains 15 residues. The CDR3 bases are TGTGCCAGCAGCTTAGCGCTCGGGACAGGCTACGAGCAGTACTTC. Translation gives CASSLALGTGYEQYF.

The V call is TRBV25-1, the J call TRBJ1-1, with TRBD1 identical over 9 bases. Trimming took 6 bases from V and 1 from J; bases not matched to a gene: 21. CDR3 length: 20 residues. The germline gives CDR1 MGHDK, CDR2 SYGVNS. As DNA, the CDR3 is TGTGCCAGCAGGGCCCAAGTGGGACAGGGTAGTACGGGACCGAACACTGAAGCTTTCTTT. The encoded protein is CASRAQVGQGSTGPNTEAFF.

This clonotype was seen repeatedly, ten times or more. The chain carries TRBV30 and TRBJ2-7; a possible D gene is TRBD2 (6 bases). Germline V gives CDR1 GTSNPN, CDR2 SVGIG (reference sequence). This CDR3 is built from 14 residues. V shed 0 bases and J shed 5 bases, with 14 bases lying between them. The CDR3 DNA is TGTGCCTGGAGTGTACCCCTAGCGCTCCACGAGCAGTACTTC. It codes for CAWSVPLALHEQYF.

With regard to this clonotype: This may come from a read error, since a much larger clone is one base off. The chain has TRBV7-9 and TRBJ2-1; no clear D gene. The CDR3 sequence is 14 residues long. Germline V gene lookup returns CDR1 SEHNR and CDR2 FQNEAQ (reference sequence). CDR3 in amino acids: CALEESSSYNEQLF. CDR3 coding DNA: TGTGCCCTAGAGGAGTCGAGCTCCTACAATGAGCAGCTCTTC.

This clonotype showed up just once. It may be a read error: a sequence one base away is much more abundant. The chain recombines TRBV7-9 with TRBJ2-2; 8 bases are shared with TRBD2. The CDR3 runs to 13 residues. The germline CDR1 and CDR2 sequences are SEHNR and FQNEAQ (reference sequence). The CDR3 DNA reads TGTGCATCGAGACTAGCGATAACCGGGGAGCTGTTTTTT. This sequence encodes CASRLAITGELFF.

Details on this clonotype: A single base separates this from a much larger clone, so it may be a read error. V usage is TRBV7-9 and J usage is TRBJ1-5; D remains unclear. This CDR3 has 15 amino acids. Germline CDR1 reads SEHNR; CDR2 reads FQNEAQ (reference sequence). CDR3 sequence (DNA): TGTGCCGGCAGCTGGGGAGCAGGCGGCAATCAGCCCCAGCATTTT. Translating gives CAGSWGAGGNQPQHF.

V is TRBV3-1 and J is TRBJ1-1; no clear D gene. The V gene lost 3 bases and the J gene lost 4 bases, with 12 bases spanning the gap. The CDR3 is 14 amino acids. The germline CDR1 and CDR2 sequences are LGHDT and YNNKEL (reference sequence). Written as DNA, the CDR3 is TGTGCCAGCAGCCAGGTTCAAACGAGCACTGAAGCTTTCTTT. It translates to CASSQVQTSTEAFF.

This clonotype appeared many times. The rearrangement links TRBV29-1 to TRBJ2-5, with a possible D match to TRBD1 (6 bases). This CDR3 has 13 residues. The germline CDR1 and CDR2 sequences are SQVTM and ANQGSEA. V was trimmed by 2 bases and J by 2 bases, leaving 9 bases between them. The CDR3 coding sequence is TGCAGCGTTGAATCAGGGGATCAAGAGACCCAGTACTTC. It encodes CSVESGDQETQYF.

At least ten counts were recorded for this clonotype. The chain has TRBV27 and TRBJ2-7; 7 nucleotides align to TRBD1. CDR3 size: 14 residues. CDR1 and CDR2 (germline): MNHEY, SMNVEV (reference sequence). Trimming took 0 bases from V and 5 from J; bases not matched to a gene: 4. The CDR3 is CASSLSSQGNEQYF. In DNA, the CDR3 is TGTGCCAGCAGTTTATCGTCACAGGGGAACGAGCAGTACTTC.

The chain is built from TRBV19 and TRBJ2-1; 8 nucleotides align to TRBD1. Germline assignment: CDR1 LNHDA and CDR2 SQIVND (reference sequence). The CDR3 is 12 amino acids. The CDR3 reads CGTRTGLIEQFF. As DNA, the CDR3 is TGTGGCACCAGGACAGGGCTAATTGAGCAGTTCTTC. Full variable domain (remainder filled in from reference TRBV19 and TRBJ2-1): DGGITQSPKYLFRKEGQNVTLSCEQNLNHDAMYWYRQDPGQGLRLIYYSQIVNDFQKGDIAEGYSVSREKKESFPLTVTSAQKNPTAFYLCGTRTGLIEQFFGPGTRLTVL.

Notes on this clonotype: A single base separates this from a much larger clone, so it may be a read error. The V gene is TRBV14, the J gene TRBJ2-7; D is possibly TRBD1 (6 bases). V shed 2 bases and J shed 6 bases, with 17 bases lying between them. The CDR3 loop spans 15 amino acids. Germline V gives CDR1 SGHDN, CDR2 FVKESK. CDR3 sequence reads: CASSQTPQGHCEQYF. The CDR3 nucleotides read TGTGCCAGCAGCCAAACGCCCCAGGGACACTGCGAGCAGTACTTC.

A note on this clonotype: At one of its ends the junction is not consistent with the germline gene, which may arise from a read error. The chain carries TRBV5-3 and TRBJ2-5; TRBD1 matches 9 bases. TRBV5-3 is an ORF, with its function uncertain. CDR3 length equals 15 residues. CDR3 in DNA: TGTGCCGGCAGCGGCGGACAGGGGTACCAAGAGACCCAGTGCTTC. It is translated as CAGSGGQGYQETQCF.

V gene TRBV5-4 combines with J gene TRBJ1-2; D gene uncertain. V shed 4 bases and J shed 4 bases, with 17 bases lying between them. CDR3 length: 15 amino acids. Germline CDR1 SGHNT, CDR2 YYREEE (reference sequence). The CDR3 here is CASSVARDTFYGYTF. CDR3 bases: TGTGCCAGCAGCGTCGCCCGCGACACTTTCTATGGCTACACCTTC.

The chain joins TRBV21-1 to TRBJ2-5; the table's D call, TRBD1, was not checked against the DNA. TRBV21-1 represents a pseudogene. This CDR3 contains 13 residues. Written as DNA, the CDR3 is TGTGCCAGCCTACCAGGGGGCTTGGAGACCCAGTACTTC. This gives the protein CASLPGGLETQYF.